The 8 T cell receptor beta chains below all came from one sample that was sequenced in a study of shared T cell receptors in the human thymus (dated by TCRdb to the early 2020s). The library was generated by the immunoSEQ multiplex PCR assay. This is the immuneACCESS table as TCRdb keeps it, with only in-frame sequences that have V and J called. A part of the clones is gone; compared with another copy, unresolved V genes explain less than half, and the rest is unexplained. Counted in this sample were a few hundred thousand clones; 95% of them appeared once. The ten largest make up approximately 0.02% of the sample. The sample consisted of thymocytes. The receptor set was obtained from a human donor.

This chain uses TRBV19 with TRBJ1-5, with TRBD1 matching over 10 bases. Unmatched junction bases numbered 4, after V lost 5 bases and J lost 3 bases. This CDR3 spans 15 amino acids. Germline CDR1 LNHDA, CDR2 SQIVND (reference sequence). CDR3 sequence (DNA): TGTGCCAGTAGTCCCGGGACAGGGGACAATCAGCCCCAGCATTTT. Translated, it gives CASSPGTGDNQPQHF.

This clone was counted a single time. The chain employs TRBV28 and TRBJ1-4, with unresolved D. The CDR3 is 14 residues long. Per the germline V gene, CDR1 is MDHEN and CDR2 is SYDVKM. Trimming took off 6 bases at V and 3 bases at J, with 11 bases between the two ends. DNA of the CDR3: TGTGCCAGCAGCCCAATTTTGGCTAATGAAAAACTGTTTTTT. Protein product: CASSPILANEKLFF. Combining the CDR3 with reference TRBV28 and TRBJ1-4 gives the whole variable domain DVKVTQSSRYLVKRTGEKVFLECVQDMDHENMFWYRQDPGLGLRLIYFSYDVKMKEKGDIPEGYSVSREKKERFSLILESASTNQTSMYLCASSPILANEKLFFGSGTQLSVL.

As concerns this clone: The identical CDR3 is also encoded by other nucleotide sequences in the sample. The gene calls are TRBV18 and TRBJ2-3; D is undetermined. The germline V and J ends were trimmed by 6 bases and 4 bases, with 5 bases remaining between them. Germline-derived CDR1 and CDR2 are KGHSH and LQKENI. The CDR3 has 11 residues. In nucleotides, the CDR3 is TGTGCCAGCTCCCCAGCAGATACGCAGTATTTT. Translated: CASSPADTQYF.

The chain carries TRBV5-1 and TRBJ2-1, with 8 bases that match TRBD2. The V gene end was trimmed by 6 bases and the J gene end by 3 bases; junction bases not matched to a gene: 8. This CDR3 is built from 15 residues. Germline values: CDR1 SGHRS, CDR2 YFSETQ. The CDR3 protein is CASTPVSGIYNEQFF. The DNA for the CDR3 is TGCGCCAGCACCCCGGTTAGCGGGATCTACAATGAGCAGTTCTTC.

V is TRBV9 and J is TRBJ1-5; the match to TRBD1 covers 11 bases. The V segment lost 7 bases and the J segment 3 bases; nucleotides outside the gene matches: 6. Germline lookup yields CDR1 SGDLS and CDR2 YYNGEE. CDR3 length equals 15 residues. The CDR3 nucleotides are TGTGCCAGCTTGGACAGGGGGCCCACCAATCAGCCCCAGCATTTT. Translation gives CASLDRGPTNQPQHF.

This chain links TRBV7-6 with TRBJ2-3; 11 positions agree with TRBD2. V lost 7 bases to trimming and J lost 4 bases; unmatched junction nucleotides: 7. The CDR3 loop spans 15 amino acids. The germline gives CDR1 SGHVS, CDR2 FNYEAQ. The chain's CDR3 is CASTYTSGRSDTQYF. The CDR3 coding sequence is TGTGCCAGCACCTATACTAGCGGGAGATCAGATACGCAGTATTTT.

This chain joins TRBV29-1 and TRBJ1-3; D remains unclear. Per the germline V gene, CDR1 is SQVTM and CDR2 is ANQGSEA. This CDR3 region has 11 residues. Between the trimmed V and J ends, which lost 6 bases and 4 bases, there was a span of 7 bases. The CDR3 DNA reads as TGCAGCGTACCCCTCGGAAACACCATATATTTT. Translating gives CSVPLGNTIYF. The full variable domain, with the rest looked up from reference TRBV29-1 and TRBJ1-3, is SAVISQKPSRDICQRGTSLTIQCQVDSQVTMMFWYRQQPGQSLTLIATANQGSEATYESGFVIDKFPISRPNLTFSTLTVSNMSPEDSSIYLCSVPLGNTIYFGEGSWLTVV.

V and J are TRBV29-1 and TRBJ2-1; tentatively, D is TRBD1 (6 bases). The CDR3 consists of 14 residues. Germline CDR1 and CDR2: SQVTM and ANQGSEA. V shed 4 bases and J shed 7 bases, with 17 bases lying between them. CDR3 loop: CSVVSQGLMNEQFF. Here the CDR3 DNA reads TGCAGCGTTGTAAGCCAGGGGTTGATGAATGAGCAGTTCTTC.